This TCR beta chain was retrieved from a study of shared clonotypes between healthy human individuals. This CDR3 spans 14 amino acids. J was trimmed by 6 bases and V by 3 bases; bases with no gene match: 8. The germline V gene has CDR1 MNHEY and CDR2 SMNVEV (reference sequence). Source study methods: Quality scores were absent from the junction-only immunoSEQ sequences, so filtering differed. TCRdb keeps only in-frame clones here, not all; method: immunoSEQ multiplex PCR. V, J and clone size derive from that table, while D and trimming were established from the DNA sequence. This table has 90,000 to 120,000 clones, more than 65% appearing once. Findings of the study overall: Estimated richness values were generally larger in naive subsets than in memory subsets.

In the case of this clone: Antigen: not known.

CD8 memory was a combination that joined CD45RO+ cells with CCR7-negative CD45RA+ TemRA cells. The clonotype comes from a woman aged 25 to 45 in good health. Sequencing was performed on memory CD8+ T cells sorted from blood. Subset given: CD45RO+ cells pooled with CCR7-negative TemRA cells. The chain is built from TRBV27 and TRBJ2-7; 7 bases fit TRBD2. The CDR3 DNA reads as TGTGCCAGCAGTTTTGTAGCGGGCGATGTCGAGCAGTACTTC. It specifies CASSFVAGDVEQYF.